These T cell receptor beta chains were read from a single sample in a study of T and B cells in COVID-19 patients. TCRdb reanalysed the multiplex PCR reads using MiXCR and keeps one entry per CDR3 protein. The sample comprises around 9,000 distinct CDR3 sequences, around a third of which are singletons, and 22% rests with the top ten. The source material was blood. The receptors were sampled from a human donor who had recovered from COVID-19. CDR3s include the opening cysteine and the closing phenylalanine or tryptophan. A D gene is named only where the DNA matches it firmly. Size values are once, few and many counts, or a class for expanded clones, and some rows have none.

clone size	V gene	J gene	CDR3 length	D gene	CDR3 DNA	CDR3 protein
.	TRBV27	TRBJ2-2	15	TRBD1	TGTGCCAGCAGTAAATGGACAGGGACCACCGGGGAGCTGTTTTTT	CASSKWTGTTGELFF
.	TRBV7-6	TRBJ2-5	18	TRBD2	TGTGCCAGCAGCTCCCCGGCTAGCGGGGGGGTCTTCCAAGAGACCCAGTACTTC	CASSSPASGGVFQETQYF
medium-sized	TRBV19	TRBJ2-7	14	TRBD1	TGTGCCAGTAGTATCGGGACAGGGTATGACGAGCAGTACTTC	CASSIGTGYDEQYF
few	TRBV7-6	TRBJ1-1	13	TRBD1	TGTGCCAGCACTAGGGACAGGGTCTCTGAAGCTTTCTTT	CASTRDRVSEAFF
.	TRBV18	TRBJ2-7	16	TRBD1	TGTGCCAGCTCACCAGGGACAGGCCGGCAGGGTTACGAGCAGTACTTC	CASSPGTGRQGYEQYF
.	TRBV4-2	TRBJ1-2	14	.	TGTGCCAGCAGCCAAGACATCATTTTGGGCGGCTACACCTTC	CASSQDIILGGYTF
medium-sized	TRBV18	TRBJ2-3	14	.	TGTGCCAGCTCACCTGACCCAAGCACAGATACGCAGTATTTT	CASSPDPSTDTQYF
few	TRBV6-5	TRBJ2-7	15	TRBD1	TGTGCCAGCATTTCCGGACAGGCCCTCCGTCGGGAGCAGTACTTC	CASISGQALRREQYF
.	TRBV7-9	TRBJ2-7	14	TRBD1	TGTGCCAGCAGCTTGGACAGGCAAACCTACGAGCAGTACTTC	CASSLDRQTYEQYF
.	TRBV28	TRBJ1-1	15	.	TGTGCCAGCACTCCCCCGCGGGGTTACGGCACTGAAGCTTTCTTT	CASTPPRGYGTEAFF
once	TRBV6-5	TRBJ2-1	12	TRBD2	TGTGCCAGCAGACCGGGGGGTAATGAGCAGTTCTTC	CASRPGGNEQFF
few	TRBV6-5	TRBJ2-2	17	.	TGTGCCAGCAGTTACTCGGCACGGCCGATAGGAACCGGGGAGCTGTTTTTT	CASSYSARPIGTGELFF
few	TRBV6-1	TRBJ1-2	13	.	TGTGCCAGCAGTGAGAGGGAGGGGCAGAGCTACACCTTC	CASSEREGQSYTF
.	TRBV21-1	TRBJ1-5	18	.	TGTGCCAGCAGCACGGACCGGGACAGGTCCTCGAGCAATCAGCCCCAGCATTTT	CASSTDRDRSSSNQPQHF
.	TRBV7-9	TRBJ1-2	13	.	TGTGCCAGCAGCCTGACAGGATTTGATGGCTACACCTTC	CASSLTGFDGYTF
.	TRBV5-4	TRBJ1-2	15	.	TGTGCCAGCAGCCCGGTCGGGACTGCTAACTATGGCTACACCTTC	CASSPVGTANYGYTF
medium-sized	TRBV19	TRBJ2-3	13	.	TGTGCCAGTAGTATGCAGGGCATGAGGACGCAGTATTTT	CASSMQGMRTQYF
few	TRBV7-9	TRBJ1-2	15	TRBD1	TGTGCCAGCAGCTTAATGGGACAGGGGGCCAATGGCTACACCTTC	CASSLMGQGANGYTF
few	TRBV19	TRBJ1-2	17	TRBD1	TGTGCCAGTAGTATCTCCGGGACAGTCCTTAATCGCTATGGCTACACCTTC	CASSISGTVLNRYGYTF
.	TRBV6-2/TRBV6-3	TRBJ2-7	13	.	TGTGCCAGCAGCCCCGGGATATTCTACGAGCAGTACTTC	CASSPGIFYEQYF
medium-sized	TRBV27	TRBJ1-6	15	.	TGTGCCAGCAGTCCCTCAGGACACCTTGGGAGAGGCCTCCACTTT	CASSPSGHLGRGLHF
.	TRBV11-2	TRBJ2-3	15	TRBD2	TGTGCCAGCAGCTTCGGCGGGGGGATAAGGAATACGCAGTATTTT	CASSFGGGIRNTQYF
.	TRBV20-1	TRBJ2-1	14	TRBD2	TGCAGTACCGGGGGGACTAGCGCCTACAATGAGCAGTTCTTC	CSTGGTSAYNEQFF
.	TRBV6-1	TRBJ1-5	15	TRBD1	TGTGCCAGCAGTTACGACAGGGGGCGAGGTCAGCCCCAGCATTTT	CASSYDRGRGQPQHF
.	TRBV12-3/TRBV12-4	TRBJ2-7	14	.	TGTGCCAGCAGGAGGGGACTTTTACCTTACGAGCAGTACTTC	CASRRGLLPYEQYF
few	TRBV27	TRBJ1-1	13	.	TGTGCCAGCAGTTTAAGGCCCGACACTGAAGCTTTCTTT	CASSLRPDTEAFF
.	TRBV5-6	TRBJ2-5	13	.	TGTGCCAGAAGCTTGAGTAGCGTTGAGACCCAGTACTTC	CARSLSSVETQYF
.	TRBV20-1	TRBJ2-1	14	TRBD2	TGCAGTGCCGAGGGAGCGGGGATTTACAATGAGCAGTTCTTC	CSAEGAGIYNEQFF
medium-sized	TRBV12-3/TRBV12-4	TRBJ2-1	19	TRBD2	TGTGCCAGCAGTTTAGCGAAGGGGATAGCGGGGAGCTCCTACAATGAGCAGTTCTTC	CASSLAKGIAGSSYNEQFF
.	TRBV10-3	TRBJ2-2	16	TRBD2	TGTGCCATCAGTTCAAAGCGGGGGGCGAACACCGGGGAGCTGTTTTTT	CAISSKRGANTGELFF
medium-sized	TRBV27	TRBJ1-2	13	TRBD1	TGTGCCAGCAGCCCGACAGGGAACTATGGCTACACCTTC	CASSPTGNYGYTF
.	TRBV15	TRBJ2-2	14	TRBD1	TGTGCCACCGCTCCAGGGGGCCCCACCGGGGAGCTGTTTTTT	CATAPGGPTGELFF
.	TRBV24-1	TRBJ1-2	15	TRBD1	TGTGCCACCAGTGAGCGGACAGGGATGGGCTATGGCTACACCTTC	CATSERTGMGYGYTF
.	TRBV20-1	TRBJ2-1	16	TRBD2	TGCAGTGCTAGAGATTGGCAGGGAGGGGAATCCAATGAGCAGTTCTTC	CSARDWQGGESNEQFF
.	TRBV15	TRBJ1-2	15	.	TGTGCCACCAGCAGAGGGGGGCTGTCGGGGGGCGGCTACACCTTC	CATSRGGLSGGGYTF
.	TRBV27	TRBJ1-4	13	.	TGTGCCTGCAGCGGGGGCGACCGGGGGAAACTGTTTTTT	CACSGGDRGKLFF
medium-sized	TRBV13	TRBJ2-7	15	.	TGTGCCAGCAGCTTAGAGGGATCCGACTCCTACGAGCAGTACTTC	CASSLEGSDSYEQYF
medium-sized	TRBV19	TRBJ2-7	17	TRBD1	TGTGCCAGTAGTATAGCAGCAAAGACAGGGGGCGCGTACGAGCAGTACTTC	CASSIAAKTGGAYEQYF
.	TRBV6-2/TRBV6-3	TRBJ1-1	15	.	TGTGCCAGCAGTTACTCGAAACAGCTCAACACTGAAGCTTTCTTT	CASSYSKQLNTEAFF